Reported below is one T cell receptor beta chain. The data originate from a study of blood T cell repertoires in COVID-19. Study overall: Acute-phase and convalescent COVID-19 samples originated in the United States, Italy and Spain. T cells, B-cell-depleted T cells, or PBMCs provided the cDNA or gDNA that served as material.

The germline CDR1 and CDR2 sequences are SQVTM and ANQGSEA. With 7 bases clipped from V and 8 bases from J, the junction kept 10 bases outside the gene matches. This CDR3 is built from 13 residues. Clones were read by immunoSEQ multiplex PCR, and TCRdb kept only the in-frame ones, dropping some. The sample carries 200,000 or so clones, approximately 80% recorded once. The chain uses TRBV29-1 and TRBJ2-1; 8 positions match TRBD1. This sequence was found in a human donor in a cohort sampled during active COVID-19. Sequenced material: peripheral blood. The DNA for the CDR3 is TGCAGCGACGCAGGGGGCGCAGGCTATGAGCAGTTCTTC. This gives the protein CSDAGGAGYEQFF.